Listed below are T cell receptor beta chains from one sample, sequenced in a study of cytomegalovirus exposure and HLA in healthy donors. Assay used: immunoSEQ multiplex PCR; TCRdb lists only in-frame clones, some missing. The repertoire consists of about 43,000 clones, with under 65% occurring once and the leading ten covering about 9%. The sequencing input was PBMCs. The receptors were sampled from a human donor in good health. Each CDR3 is given without its conserved first and last residue.

v_call	j_call	cdr3_aa
TRBV7-9	TRBJ2-5	ASSRNSLEETQY
TRBV9	TRBJ2-7	ASSVGQNSYEQY
TRBV4-2	TRBJ1-5	ASSQDDRDTPNQPQH
TRBV7-2	TRBJ1-4	ASSSGQGLTNEKLF
TRBV30	TRBJ2-3	AWSGQGRIDTQY
TRBV11-2	TRBJ2-1	ASSLGAGTGRYNEQF
TRBV7-3	TRBJ2-1	ASSFQTGKDNEQF
TRBV4-1	TRBJ2-4	ASSQTGTGAAKNIQY
TRBV7-9	TRBJ1-2	ASSLKQGLNYGYT
TRBV6-5	TRBJ1-3	ASSPTGEGNTIY
TRBV10-1	TRBJ1-1	ASRGQNTEAF
TRBV19	TRBJ1-5	ASRTGDQPQH
TRBV10-3	TRBJ1-4	AIAGATNEKLF
TRBV5-1	TRBJ2-7	ASRGGSSYEQY
TRBV4-1	TRBJ2-1	ASSNPSGRAGNEQF
TRBV7-9	TRBJ1-6	ASTQLSSYNSPLH
TRBV6-5	TRBJ2-1	ASSYSWGGDNEQF
TRBV5-1	TRBJ1-1	ASSVTGGYAF
TRBV5-1	TRBJ2-7	ASSLQGASYEQY
TRBV18	TRBJ2-7	ASSPLGQGGRGEQY
TRBV5-1	TRBJ1-2	ASSLEGGYGYT
TRBV5-1	TRBJ2-1	ASSLTSGLNEQF
TRBV6-5	TRBJ1-2	ASRPAPNLNYGYT
TRBV28	TRBJ1-4	ASTGGANEKLF
TRBV25-1	TRBJ1-2	ASSHSLRTPFYGYT
TRBV4-3	TRBJ1-2	ASSRQGGHYGYT
TRBV19	TRBJ1-5	ASSRGFQPQH
TRBV9	TRBJ2-3	ASSLPSGGQISTDTQY
TRBV19	TRBJ1-2	ASSTRQGTYGYT
TRBV28	TRBJ2-7	ASRVVGGRTYEQY
TRBV10-2	TRBJ2-1	ASSKGGYEQF
TRBV30	TRBJ2-1	AWSVGTLYNEQF
TRBV7-8	TRBJ2-5	ASSLSRGTQY
TRBV29-1	TRBJ2-6	SVARDSGANVLT
TRBV14	TRBJ2-3	ASSQDPGLRTDTQY
TRBV7-9	TRBJ2-7	ASSSTRGGPGGEQY
TRBV10-2	TRBJ2-7	ASSELTGWGVDEQY
TRBV7-2	TRBJ2-3	ASSPRDYLTDTQY
TRBV7-9	TRBJ1-4	ASSLTRSNEKLF
TRBV27	TRBJ1-2	ASSLSTVYDGYT
TRBV4-3	TRBJ2-1	ASSQDPVGGWEQF
TRBV7-8	TRBJ1-1	ASRASRGFNTEAF